The 24 T cell receptor beta chains reported below all come from one sample, sequenced in a study of blood T cell repertoires in COVID-19. Sequencing was performed with immunoSEQ multiplex PCR; in TCRdb, only in-frame clones are kept and a portion is missing. This table holds about 49,000 clones, 80% to 85% found once. Specimen: peripheral blood. The receptors come from a woman aged 80 or over with COVID-19, enrolled during active disease.

The gene calls are TRBV18 and TRBJ1-4, with D unclear. Per germline, CDR1 KGHSH and CDR2 LQKENI. V was pared by 4 bases and J by 7 bases, with 7 bases between. The CDR3 totals 12 residues. The CDR3 bases are TGTGCCAGCTCACGGGGAGGTGAAAAACTGTTTTTT. It specifies CASSRGGEKLFF.

The J gene is TRBJ2-3, the V gene TRBV9, with a weak D call TRBD2 (7 bases). V was pared by 4 bases and J by 2 bases, with 17 bases between. The CDR3 spans 16 residues. Germline CDR1 is SGDLS and CDR2 is YYNGEE. The CDR3 reads CASSLLHGGPTDTQYF. CDR3 nucleotide sequence: TGTGCCAGCAGCCTCCTGCACGGGGGGCCCACAGATACGCAGTATTTT.

The chain carries TRBV18 and TRBJ2-1, with D possibly being TRBD1 (6 bases). The CDR3 has 15 amino acids. Trimming pared 0 bases from V and 0 bases from J, leaving 6 bases between. Per germline, CDR1 KGHSH and CDR2 LQKENI. The CDR3 DNA reads TGTGCCAGCTCACCACCGGGACACTCCTACAATGAGCAGTTCTTC. Protein sequence: CASSPPGHSYNEQFF.

The chain is built from TRBV30 and TRBJ1-1; TRBD1 might be the D (5 bases). CDR1 is GTSNPN and CDR2 is SVGIG in the germline V gene (reference sequence). This CDR3 is 16 amino acids long. Trimming removed 5 bases from V and 3 bases from J, with 22 bases in between. Written as DNA, the CDR3 is TGTGCCTGGTTCCCACCGCCCGGGGGGAAGGACACTGAAGCTTTCTTT. Its translation is CAWFPPPGGKDTEAFF.

This rearrangement joins TRBV24-1 to TRBJ2-1; D perhaps matches TRBD2 (5 bases). The germline gives CDR1 KGHDR, CDR2 SFDVKD. Trimming took 3 bases from V and 3 from J, leaving 11 bases between them. The CDR3 loop spans 15 amino acids. DNA for the CDR3: TGTGCCACCAGTGATCGCGGGCATAACTACAATGAGCAGTTCTTC. This sequence encodes CATSDRGHNYNEQFF.

The chain combines TRBV30 with TRBJ2-1; 9 bases agree with TRBD2. The CDR3 consists of 16 residues. The germline V gene has CDR1 GTSNPN and CDR2 SVGIG (reference sequence). Trimming cost V 2 bases and J 6 bases; bases outside gene matches: 11. CDR3 region: CAWSKSVAGGFNEQFF. CDR3 DNA: TGTGCCTGGAGTAAAAGTGTCGCGGGAGGGTTCAATGAGCAGTTCTTC.

The V call is TRBV11-3, the J call TRBJ2-2, with D possibly TRBD2 on 5 matching bases. This CDR3 has 18 residues. With 4 bases removed from V and 1 base from J, the gap between germline ends came to 19 bases. Looked up from germline, CDR1 is SGHNT and CDR2 is YENEEA. The CDR3 loop is CASSSQLYGVRNTGELFF. The CDR3 coding sequence is TGTGCCAGCAGCTCCCAGTTATACGGGGTGAGGAACACCGGGGAGCTGTTTTTT.

The genes are TRBV21-1 and TRBJ2-1; TRBD2 was called by the table and not checked on the DNA. TRBV21-1 is reported as a pseudogene. The CDR3 loop spans 16 amino acids. CDR3: CASSKGWRAADNEQFF. Here the CDR3 DNA reads TGTGCCAGCAGCAAAGGCTGGCGGGCAGCCGACAATGAGCAGTTCTTC.

The V and J genes are TRBV2 and TRBJ2-2; 9 bases agree with TRBD2. The V gene end was trimmed by 7 bases and the J gene end by 0 bases; junction bases not matched to a gene: 9. The CDR3 extends over 17 amino acids. Germline values: CDR1 SNHLY, CDR2 FYNNEI. The CDR3 protein is CASTPGLANSNTGELFF. CDR3 sequence (DNA): TGTGCCAGCACTCCGGGACTAGCCAACTCGAACACCGGGGAGCTGTTTTTT.

The V gene is TRBV18, the J gene TRBJ2-1; perhaps TRBD2 as D (5 bases). Germline CDR1 reads KGHSH; CDR2 reads LQKENI. The ends were cut back, 3 bases at V and 4 bases at J, with 10 bases in the middle. The CDR3 has 14 residues. The CDR3 reads CASSPGVEYNEQFF. The CDR3 bases are TGTGCCAGCTCACCGGGAGTGGAGTACAATGAGCAGTTCTTC.

The chain couples TRBV19 to TRBJ1-5, with D hard to call. Germline CDR1 LNHDA, CDR2 SQIVND (reference sequence). CDR3 length: 12 amino acids. Trimming pared 0 bases from V and 7 bases from J, leaving 4 bases between. The CDR3 nucleotides read TGTGCCAGTAGTATAGATCTCCAGCCCCAGCATTTT. This codes for CASSIDLQPQHF.

The chain links TRBV18 to TRBJ2-7, with D tentatively TRBD1 (6 bases). Germline V gene lookup returns CDR1 KGHSH and CDR2 LQKENI. V lost 6 bases and J 3 bases, leaving 12 bases between the germline ends. This CDR3 region has 13 residues. The CDR3 DNA follows: TGTGCCAGCTCCCAGGACAGAGACTACGAGCAGTACTTC. This translates into CASSQDRDYEQYF.

The chain has TRBV12-3 or TRBV12-4 and TRBJ1-3, with a possible D match to TRBD1 (5 bases). Between the trimmed V and J ends, which lost 5 bases and 4 bases, there was a span of 9 bases. This CDR3 contains 13 residues. The chain's CDR3 is CASSPTAGNTIYF. DNA for the CDR3: TGTGCCAGCAGTCCGACAGCCGGAAACACCATATATTTT.

The count of this clone is one. V is TRBV5-5 and J is TRBJ2-7; D remains unclear. The CDR3 has 14 residues. Trimming stripped 3 bases from V and 3 bases from J, with 13 bases between. Germline-derived CDR1 and CDR2 are SGHKS and YYEKEE (reference sequence). CDR3 in amino acids: CASSSRLSRYEQYF. The CDR3, as DNA: TGTGCCAGCAGCTCTAGGCTTAGCCGCTACGAGCAGTACTTC. Based on the CDR3 plus reference TRBV5-5 and TRBJ2-7, the full variable domain is DAGVTQSPTHLIKTRGQQVTLRCSPISGHKSVSWYQQVLGQGPQFIFQYYEKEERGRGNFPDRFSARQFPNYSSELNVNALLLGDSALYLCASSSRLSRYEQYFGPGTRLTVT.

The chain recombines TRBV11-3 with TRBJ2-1; D is unclear. Germline CDR1 reads SGHNT; CDR2 reads YENEEA. V lost 6 bases and J lost 0, with 9 bases in between. This CDR3 is 14 amino acids long. As DNA, the CDR3 is TGTGCCAGCAGTACCAGAGGCTCCTACAATGAGCAGTTCTTC. Translating gives CASSTRGSYNEQFF.

The chain recombines TRBV4-1 with TRBJ1-5, with a possible D match to TRBD1 (6 bases). The CDR3 covers 16 residues. In germline, CDR1 is MGHRA, CDR2 YSYEKL. Trimming removed 1 base at V and 7 bases at J, with 17 bases between. The CDR3: CASSQVTGRGGQPQHF. The CDR3 nucleotides are TGCGCCAGCAGCCAAGTAACGGGCAGGGGTGGGCAGCCCCAGCATTTT.

The rearrangement links TRBV30 to TRBJ1-2, with D tentatively TRBD1 (6 bases). The CDR3 consists of 10 residues. Looked up from germline, CDR1 is GTSNPN and CDR2 is SVGIG (reference sequence). The CDR3 spells CAQGSEGYTF. CDR3 nucleotides: TGTGCACAGGGTTCCGAGGGCTACACCTTC.

The CDR3 protein is CASSSLAGGPSYNEQFF. Written as DNA, the CDR3 is TGTGCCAGCAGCTCCTTAGCGGGAGGGCCCAGCTACAATGAGCAGTTCTTC. The rearrangement joins TRBV11-2 to TRBJ2-1; 11 nucleotides match TRBD2. V gave up 4 bases and J gave up 3 bases; unmatched junction bases: 8. This CDR3 is built from 17 residues. The V gene's germline CDR1 is SGHAT and CDR2 FQNNGV. Drawing the rest from reference TRBV11-2 and TRBJ2-1, the complete variable domain is EAGVAQSPRYKIIEKRQSVAFWCNPISGHATLYWYQQILGQGPKLLIQFQNNGVVDDSQLPKDRFSAERLKGVDSTLKIQPAKLEDSAVYLCASSSLAGGPSYNEQFFGPGTRLTVL.

The J gene is TRBJ2-1, the V gene TRBV7-3, with TRBD2 matching over 8 bases. CDR1 and CDR2 from the germline V gene are SGHTA and FQGTGA. This CDR3 is 17 amino acids long. V shed 5 bases, J shed 5 bases, and the junction held 14 bases outside the gene matches. This chain's CDR3 is CASSPLGSGSWHNEQFF. DNA of the CDR3: TGTGCCAGCAGCCCTCTAGGGAGCGGGAGCTGGCACAATGAGCAGTTCTTC.

This clone occurred a few times. The chain is built from TRBV5-1 and TRBJ1-4, with 7 bases that match TRBD1. Germline V gene data show CDR1 as SGHRS and CDR2 as YFSETQ. CDR3 length equals 14 residues. The V gene end was trimmed by 4 bases and the J gene end by 7 bases; junction bases not matched to a gene: 7. The CDR3 nucleotides are TGCGCCAGCAGCCTAGGACAGGTCGCTGAAAAACTGTTTTTT. As protein: CASSLGQVAEKLFF.

The chain recombines TRBV2 with TRBJ1-2, with D perhaps matching TRBD1 (5 bases). In germline, CDR1 is SNHLY, CDR2 FYNNEI. Trimming removed 8 bases from V and 5 bases from J, with 18 bases in between. The CDR3 contains 14 residues. CDR3 sequence (DNA): TGTGCCAGCCCCAAGGGGCAGGCCGTTTATGGCTACACCTTC. Translated, it gives CASPKGQAVYGYTF. The full variable domain, rest sourced from reference TRBV2 and TRBJ1-2, is EPEVTQTPSHQVTQMGQEVILRCVPISNHLYFYWYRQILGQKVEFLVSFYNNEISEKSEIFDDQFSVERPDGSNFTLKIRSTKLEDSAMYFCASPKGQAVYGYTFGSGTRLTVV.

CDR3 coding DNA: TGTGCCAGCAGTCGGACAGGGCTTGGCACTGAAGCTTTCTTT. The encoded protein is CASSRTGLGTEAFF. This chain connects TRBV11-1 to TRBJ1-1; the match to TRBD1 covers 8 bases. The trim removed 6 bases at V and 4 bases at J, leaving 7 bases unmatched. The germline V gene has CDR1 SGHAT and CDR2 FQDESV (reference sequence). The CDR3 is 14 amino acids.

The chain links TRBV6-5 to TRBJ2-2; 7 nucleotides match TRBD1. CDR1 and CDR2 from the germline V gene are MNHEY and SVGAGI. The CDR3 spans 12 residues. With 7 bases clipped from V and 4 bases from J, the junction kept 0 bases outside the gene matches. The CDR3 loop is CASNRGTGELFF. In DNA, the CDR3 is TGTGCCAGCAACAGGGGCACCGGGGAGCTGTTTTTT.

In its sample, this clone was seen once. This rearrangement joins TRBV5-1 to TRBJ2-7; a weak D match, TRBD2 (5 bases). Germline CDR1 reads SGHRS; CDR2 reads YFSETQ. CDR3 size: 12 residues. V was clipped by 7 bases and J by 4 bases, with 12 bases between them. The CDR3: CASGPSSYEQYF. CDR3 bases: TGCGCCAGCGGTCCTAGCAGTTACGAGCAGTACTTC.